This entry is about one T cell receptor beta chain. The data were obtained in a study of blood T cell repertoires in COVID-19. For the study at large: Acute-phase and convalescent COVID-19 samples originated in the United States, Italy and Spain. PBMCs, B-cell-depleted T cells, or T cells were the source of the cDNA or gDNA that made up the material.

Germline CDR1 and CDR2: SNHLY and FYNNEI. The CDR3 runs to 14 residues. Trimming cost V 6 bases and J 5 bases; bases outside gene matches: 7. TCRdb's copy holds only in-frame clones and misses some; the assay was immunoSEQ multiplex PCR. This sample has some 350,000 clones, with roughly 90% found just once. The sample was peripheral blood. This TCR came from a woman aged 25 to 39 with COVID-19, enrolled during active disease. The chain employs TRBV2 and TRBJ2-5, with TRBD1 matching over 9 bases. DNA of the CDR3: TGTGCCAGCAGCGGGACAGGGTTCGGGGAGACCCAGTACTTC. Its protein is CASSGTGFGETQYF.